Following are 16 T cell receptor beta chains from one sample sequenced in a study of CD8 T cells in Susac syndrome. Reverse transcription of 0.5 to 1 ug RNA was performed with random hexamers. A single record per CDR3 protein comes from TCRdb applying MiXCR to the immunoSEQ multiplex PCR reads. The data contain 110,000 or so distinct CDR3 sequences, 85% to 95% of them singletons. The sample was CD4+ T cells from PBMCs. The receptors shown here come from a human donor in good health.

This chain links TRBV12-3 or TRBV12-4 with TRBJ2-3, with D tentatively TRBD1 or TRBD2 (6 bases each). CDR3 length equals 15 residues. The V end was cut by 5 bases, the J end by 5 bases, with 17 bases between. CDR3 coding DNA: TGTGCCAGCAGTCCAGGTGGGGGGCTGAAAGATACGCAGTATTTT. Translation: CASSPGGGLKDTQYF.

The chain employs TRBV28 and TRBJ2-7; D is undetermined. The germline V and J ends were trimmed by 6 bases and 1 base, with 7 bases remaining between them. Looked up from germline, CDR1 is MDHEN and CDR2 is SYDVKM. The CDR3 runs to 12 residues. DNA of the CDR3: TGTGCCAGCAGGCACGTGTCCTACGAGCAGTACTTC. Residues: CASRHVSYEQYF.

The J gene is TRBJ1-2, the V gene TRBV6-5; D might be TRBD1 (5 bases). The V end was cut by 6 bases, the J end by 4 bases, with 12 bases between. This CDR3 spans 13 amino acids. Germline V gene sequence: CDR1 MNHEY, CDR2 SVGAGI. Here the CDR3 DNA reads TGTGCCAGCAGCCGCGGGACTCTCTATGGCTACACCTTC. Translation: CASSRGTLYGYTF.

The chain couples TRBV20-1 to TRBJ2-7; 8 positions match TRBD1. The V and J ends lost 2 bases and 4 bases, in that order; junction bases with no gene match: 7. CDR3 length equals 14 residues. The germline V gene has CDR1 DFQATT and CDR2 SNEGSKA (reference sequence). CDR3 DNA: TGCAGTGCTAGATTTCCGGGACAGGCATACGAGCAGTACTTC. Encoded protein: CSARFPGQAYEQYF.

This rearrangement joins TRBV3-1 to TRBJ2-4; D is ambiguous. Trimming took 2 bases from V and 6 from J, leaving 5 bases between them. Germline V gene lookup returns CDR1 LGHDT and CDR2 YNNKEL (reference sequence). The CDR3 runs 12 residues. The CDR3 loop is CASSQSANIQYF. Here the CDR3 DNA reads TGTGCCAGCAGCCAAAGCGCAAACATTCAGTACTTC. The whole variable domain, remainder taken from reference TRBV3-1 and TRBJ2-4, is DTAVSQTPKYLVTQMGNDKSIKCEQNLGHDTMYWYKQDSKKFLKIMFSYNNKELIINETVPNRFSPKSPDKAHLNLHINSLELGDSAVYFCASSQSANIQYFGAGTRLSVL.

The V and J genes are TRBV7-2 and TRBJ2-1; 14 bases match TRBD2. Germline V lookup: CDR1 SGHTA, CDR2 FQGNSA. The CDR3 covers 14 residues. Unmatched junction bases numbered 3, after V lost 5 bases and J lost 9 bases. The CDR3 bases are TGTGCCAGCAGCCCGGGACTAGCGGGAGTTGAGCAGTTCTTC. Amino acids: CASSPGLAGVEQFF.

This sequence joins TRBV20-1 and TRBJ2-5; D call uncertain. V was shortened by 3 bases and J by 5 bases, with 13 bases between the two germline ends. Germline CDR1 and CDR2: DFQATT and SNEGSKA (reference sequence). The CDR3 covers 13 residues. The CDR3 nucleotides are TGCAGTGCTAGTGTCCCAGGAGCGGAGACCCAGTACTTC. Its protein is CSASVPGAETQYF.

V usage is TRBV5-4 and J usage is TRBJ1-1; tentatively, D is TRBD1 (5 bases). Trimming stripped 3 bases from V and 8 bases from J, with 20 bases between. The CDR3 totals 15 residues. The germline gives CDR1 SGHNT, CDR2 YYREEE (reference sequence). CDR3 region: CASSYVQGKGSEAFF. The CDR3 bases are TGTGCCAGCAGCTATGTTCAGGGCAAGGGTTCGGAAGCTTTCTTT.

V gene TRBV6-5 combines with J gene TRBJ2-2; no firm D call. V gave up 0 bases and J gave up 2 bases, with 10 bases separating them. From germline, CDR1 is MNHEY and CDR2 SVGAGI. The CDR3 has 16 residues. CDR3 residues: CASSYSKRLNTGELFF. Written as DNA, the CDR3 is TGTGCCAGCAGTTACTCGAAAAGGCTTAACACCGGGGAGCTGTTTTTT.

This rearrangement joins TRBV23-1 to TRBJ2-1, with 10 bases matching TRBD1. TRBV23-1 falls under the ORF class, with uncertain function. Trimming removed 0 bases from V and 5 bases from J; junction bases left unmatched: 4. The CDR3 totals 16 residues. CDR3 region: CASSQSLGTGDNEQFF. In nucleotides, the CDR3 is TGCGCCAGCAGTCAATCGTTGGGGACAGGGGACAATGAGCAGTTCTTC.

The chain joins TRBV2 to TRBJ2-3; TRBD1 matches 9 bases. With V trimmed by 3 bases and J by 3 bases, 1 base remained unmatched. The CDR3 runs to 14 residues. Germline CDR1 reads SNHLY; CDR2 reads FYNNEI. The chain's CDR3 is CASSETGGTDTQYF. The DNA for the CDR3 is TGTGCCAGCAGTGAGACAGGGGGAACAGATACGCAGTATTTT.

The chain uses TRBV19 and TRBJ2-5; the D gene is possibly TRBD2 (5 bases). Germline V gene data show CDR1 as LNHDA and CDR2 as SQIVND (reference sequence). Trimming shortened V by 6 bases and J by 4 bases, and 18 bases separated the two germline ends. The CDR3 extends over 15 amino acids. DNA of the CDR3: TGTGCCAGTAGCCGAAGGACTGCCAATACAGAGACCCAGTACTTC. As protein: CASSRRTANTETQYF.

The chain employs TRBV10-3 and TRBJ2-1; 8 positions match TRBD2. This CDR3 contains 16 residues. Losses at the gene ends were 0 bases for V and 10 bases for J; bases not matched to a gene: 11. CDR1 and CDR2 (germline): ENHRY, SYGVKD. The CDR3 here is CAISESIAGNDLEQFF. The CDR3, as DNA: TGTGCCATCAGTGAGTCTATAGCGGGAAATGACTTGGAGCAGTTCTTC.

The chain recombines TRBV7-9 with TRBJ1-2, with D unresolved. This CDR3 contains 11 residues. CDR1 and CDR2 (germline): SEHNR, FQNEAQ (reference sequence). V lost 1 base and J lost 7, with 4 bases in between. Here the CDR3 reads CASSLGGGYTF. CDR3 in DNA: TGTGCCAGCAGCTTAGGGGGTGGCTACACCTTC.

This clonotype occurred a few times. This chain connects TRBV6-5 to TRBJ1-2; D not certain. Per the germline V gene, CDR1 is MNHEY and CDR2 is SVGAGI. V lost 0 bases and J 2 bases, leaving 4 bases between the germline ends. This CDR3 contains 13 residues. CDR3 in amino acids: CASSYSPNYGYTF. CDR3 in DNA: TGTGCCAGCAGTTACTCCCCGAACTATGGCTACACCTTC.

This clonotype was picked up one time. The V gene is TRBV12-3 or TRBV12-4, the J gene TRBJ2-2; D gene unclear. The CDR3 sequence is 14 residues long. The V end was cut by 3 bases, the J end by 6 bases, with 11 bases between. The CDR3 is CASSFLAVAGELFF. CDR3 nucleotides: TGTGCCAGCAGTTTTTTAGCCGTGGCCGGGGAGCTGTTTTTT.